These T cell receptor beta chains were read from a single sample in a study of CD8 T cells in Susac syndrome. TCRdb re-called the immunoSEQ multiplex PCR reads with MiXCR, one entry per CDR3 protein. The sample contains 400,000 or so distinct CDR3 sequences, 75% to 90% of which appear only once. Sequenced: CD8+ T cells from PBMCs. These receptors were obtained from a human donor with multiple sclerosis. The CDR3 runs from the conserved cysteine through the conserved F or W. D genes are given only for firm matches. A clone size is listed for some rows: how often the clone was seen (once, few, many), or a class if it is expanded.

TRBD2,TRBV20-1,NA,TRBJ2-1,CSARDRRLAGSFSYNEQFF,TGCAGTGCTAGAGATCGTCGACTAGCGGGATCCTTCTCCTACAATGAGCAGTTCTTC
NA,TRBV6-5,few,TRBJ2-7,CASSDYEQYF,TGTGCCAGCAGTGACTACGAGCAGTACTTC
NA,TRBV7-6,once,TRBJ2-3,CASSLTGGTSDTQYF,TGTGCCAGCAGCTTGACAGGAGGAACTTCAGATACGCAGTATTTT
NA,TRBV4-1,NA,TRBJ2-7,CASSQLEFQDYEQYF,TGCGCCAGCAGCCAGCTAGAGTTCCAGGACTACGAGCAGTACTTC
NA,TRBV15,NA,TRBJ2-1,CATSRAGVPDNEQFF,TGTGCCACCAGCAGAGCAGGAGTACCCGACAATGAGCAGTTCTTC
NA,TRBV14,NA,TRBJ1-4,CASSRDTFNEKLFF,TGTGCCAGCAGCCGGGACACCTTTAATGAAAAACTGTTTTTT
NA,TRBV27,NA,TRBJ2-3,CASSATELDTQYF,TGTGCCAGCAGTGCGACAGAGCTAGATACGCAGTATTTT
NA,TRBV29-1,NA,TRBJ1-1,CSVGSIGITEAFF,TGCAGCGTTGGTTCCATCGGGATCACTGAAGCTTTCTTT
NA,TRBV12-3/TRBV12-4,NA,TRBJ1-6,CASSFMGARGSPLHF,TGTGCCAGCAGTTTCATGGGGGCGCGCGGTTCACCCCTCCACTTT
NA,TRBV5-8,NA,TRBJ1-2,CASSLYTGYYGYTF,TGTGCCAGCAGCTTGTATACAGGGTACTATGGCTACACCTTC
TRBD1,TRBV6-5,NA,TRBJ2-1,CASSFGTVESSCNEQFF,TGTGCCAGCAGTTTCGGGACAGTAGAGAGCTCCTGCAATGAGCAGTTCTTC
NA,TRBV6-1,NA,TRBJ1-1,CATSEGLYTEAFF,TGTGCCACCTCCGAGGGGCTGTACACTGAAGCTTTCTTT
TRBD2,TRBV6-1,NA,TRBJ2-7,CASEPGTSGYEQYF,TGTGCCAGCGAACCGGGGACTAGCGGGTACGAGCAGTACTTC
TRBD1,TRBV27,NA,TRBJ1-2,CASRGQSLYYGYTF,TGTGCCAGCAGGGGACAGTCCCTCTACTATGGCTACACCTTC
TRBD1,TRBV27,NA,TRBJ1-2,CASRLGQDYGYTF,TGTGCCAGCAGACTGGGACAGGACTATGGCTACACCTTC
TRBD1,TRBV7-7,NA,TRBJ2-7,CASSYRQGGTEQYF,TGTGCTAGCAGCTACCGACAGGGTGGCACCGAGCAGTACTTC
NA,TRBV3-1,NA,TRBJ2-1,CASSQENGNTLNDNEQFF,TGTGCCAGCAGCCAAGAAAACGGCAACACTCTTAACGACAATGAGCAGTTCTTC
TRBD2,TRBV29-1,NA,TRBJ2-1,CSVSGTSGPNEQFF,TGCAGCGTTTCCGGGACTAGCGGGCCGAATGAGCAGTTCTTC
NA,TRBV27,NA,TRBJ2-3,CASSSISSTDTQYF,TGTGCCAGCAGTTCGATCTCTAGCACAGATACGCAGTATTTT
NA,TRBV27,once,TRBJ2-7,CASSFGHAYEQYF,TGTGCCAGCAGTTTTGGGCATGCCTACGAGCAGTACTTC
TRBD2,TRBV19,once,TRBJ2-2,CAVGLGYRELFF,TGTGCCGTTGGACTAGGTTATCGGGAGCTGTTTTTT
NA,TRBV9,NA,TRBJ2-1,CASSEGMSYNEQFF,TGTGCCAGCAGCGAGGGGATGTCCTACAATGAGCAGTTCTTC
TRBD2,TRBV15,NA,TRBJ2-1,CATSRDTSVADEQFF,TGTGCCACCAGCAGAGATACTAGCGTCGCGGATGAGCAGTTCTTC
NA,TRBV7-3,NA,TRBJ1-3,CASSSGGGSSGNTIYF,TGTGCCAGCAGCTCGGGCGGCGGGAGCTCTGGAAACACCATATATTTT
NA,TRBV5-1,NA,TRBJ2-7,CASSSDDSYEQYF,TGCGCCAGCAGCTCGGATGACAGCTACGAGCAGTACTTC
NA,TRBV28,NA,TRBJ1-1,CASSFIGMNTEAFF,TGTGCCAGCAGTTTCATCGGGATGAACACTGAAGCTTTCTTT
NA,TRBV11-3,NA,TRBJ2-7,CASSPSDQGSYEQYF,TGTGCCAGCAGCCCCAGCGACCAGGGGAGTTACGAGCAGTACTTC
TRBD1,TRBV7-4,NA,TRBJ2-6,CASSDDRGRPFSGANVLTF,TGTGCCAGCAGCGATGACAGGGGCCGACCCTTCTCTGGGGCCAACGTCCTGACTTTC
NA,TRBV18,NA,TRBJ2-1,CASSPWGYNEQFF,TGTGCCAGCTCTCCCTGGGGGTACAATGAGCAGTTCTTC
TRBD2,TRBV5-5,NA,TRBJ2-7,CASSWVAGDYEQYF,TGTGCCAGCAGCTGGGTAGCGGGAGACTACGAGCAGTACTTC
TRBD2,TRBV7-9,NA,TRBJ2-5,CASSFQGGPPLVGQYF,TGTGCCAGCAGCTTCCAGGGAGGGCCGCCGTTAGTGGGCCAGTACTTC
NA,TRBV4-1,NA,TRBJ2-1,CASSRVAELGNEQFF,TGCGCCAGCAGCCGGGTAGCGGAACTTGGGAATGAGCAGTTCTTC
NA,TRBV30,once,TRBJ1-1,CAWSDDSSNTEAFF,TGTGCCTGGAGTGACGACAGTTCTAACACTGAAGCTTTCTTT
NA,TRBV28,NA,TRBJ2-1,CASSFIGTSQGLGNEQFF,TGTGCCAGCAGTTTCATCGGGACGAGCCAGGGTTTAGGCAATGAGCAGTTCTTC
NA,TRBV7-2,few,TRBJ2-7,CASSTGYYEQYF,TGTGCCAGCAGCACAGGTTACTACGAGCAGTACTTC
NA,TRBV4-1,NA,TRBJ1-4,CASSQVKGSTNEKLFF,TGCGCCAGCAGCCAAGTTAAGGGTTCGACTAATGAAAAACTGTTTTTT
NA,TRBV11-2,NA,TRBJ1-1,CASSSVTRDLNTEAFF,TGTGCCAGCAGCTCAGTAACCCGGGACCTAAACACTGAAGCTTTCTTT